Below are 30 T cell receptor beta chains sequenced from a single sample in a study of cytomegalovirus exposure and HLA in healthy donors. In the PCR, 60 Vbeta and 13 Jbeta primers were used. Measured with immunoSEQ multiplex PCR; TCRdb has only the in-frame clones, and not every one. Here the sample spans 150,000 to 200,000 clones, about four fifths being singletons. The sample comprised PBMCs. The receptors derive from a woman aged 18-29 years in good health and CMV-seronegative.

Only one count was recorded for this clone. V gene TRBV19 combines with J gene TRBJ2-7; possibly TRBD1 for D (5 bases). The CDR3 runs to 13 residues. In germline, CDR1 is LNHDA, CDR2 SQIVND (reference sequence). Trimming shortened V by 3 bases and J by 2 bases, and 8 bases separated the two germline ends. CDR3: CASSIGHTYEQYF. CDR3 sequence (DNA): TGTGCCAGTAGTATCGGACATACCTACGAGCAGTACTTC.

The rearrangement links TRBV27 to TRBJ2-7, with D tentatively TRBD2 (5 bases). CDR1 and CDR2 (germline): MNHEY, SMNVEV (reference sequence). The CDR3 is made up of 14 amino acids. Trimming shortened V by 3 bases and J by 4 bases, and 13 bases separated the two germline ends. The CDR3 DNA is TGTGCCAGCAGTTTGAGAGGGAGTGGGTACGAGCAGTACGTC. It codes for CASSLRGSGYEQYV.

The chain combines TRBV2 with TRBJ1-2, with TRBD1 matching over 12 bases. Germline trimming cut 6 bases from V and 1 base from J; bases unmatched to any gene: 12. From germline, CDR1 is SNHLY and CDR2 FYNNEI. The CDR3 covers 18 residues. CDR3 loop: CASRGTGGAPDYNYGYTF. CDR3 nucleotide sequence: TGTGCCAGCAGAGGGACAGGGGGCGCCCCGGACTATAACTATGGCTACACCTTC.

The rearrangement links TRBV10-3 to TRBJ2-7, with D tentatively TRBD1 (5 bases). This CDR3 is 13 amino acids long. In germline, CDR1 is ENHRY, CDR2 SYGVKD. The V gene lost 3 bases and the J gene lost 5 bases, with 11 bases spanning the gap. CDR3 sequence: CAISDVDRHEQYV. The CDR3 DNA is TGTGCCATCAGTGATGTCGACAGACACGAGCAGTACGTC.

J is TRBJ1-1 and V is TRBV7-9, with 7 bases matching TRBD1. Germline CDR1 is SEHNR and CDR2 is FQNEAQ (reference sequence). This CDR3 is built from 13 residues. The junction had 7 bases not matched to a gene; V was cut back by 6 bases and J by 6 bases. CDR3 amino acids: CASSTTGKAEAFF. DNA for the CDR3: TGTGCCAGCAGTACGACAGGGAAAGCTGAAGCTTTCTTT.

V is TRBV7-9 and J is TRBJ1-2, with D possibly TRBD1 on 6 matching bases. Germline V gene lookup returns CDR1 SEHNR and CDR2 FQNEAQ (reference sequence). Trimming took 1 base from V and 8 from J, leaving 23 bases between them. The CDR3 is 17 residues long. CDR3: CASSLGVWGGAGGGYTF. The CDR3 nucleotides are TGTGCCAGCAGCTTAGGGGTGTGGGGGGGCGCAGGCGGCGGCTACACCTTC.

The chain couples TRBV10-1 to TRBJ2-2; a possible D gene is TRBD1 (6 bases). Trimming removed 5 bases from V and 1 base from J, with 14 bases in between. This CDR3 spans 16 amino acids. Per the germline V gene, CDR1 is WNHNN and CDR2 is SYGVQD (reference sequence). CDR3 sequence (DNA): TGCGCCAGCAGTTTCCCTGGGACAAGGAACACCGGGGAGCTGTTTTTT. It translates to CASSFPGTRNTGELFF.

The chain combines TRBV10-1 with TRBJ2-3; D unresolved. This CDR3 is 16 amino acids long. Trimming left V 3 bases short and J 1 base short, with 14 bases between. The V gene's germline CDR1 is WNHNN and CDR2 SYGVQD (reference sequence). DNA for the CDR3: TGCGCCAGCAGTGACGGCGGCCAACTCCGCACAGATACGCAGTATTTT. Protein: CASSDGGQLRTDTQYF.

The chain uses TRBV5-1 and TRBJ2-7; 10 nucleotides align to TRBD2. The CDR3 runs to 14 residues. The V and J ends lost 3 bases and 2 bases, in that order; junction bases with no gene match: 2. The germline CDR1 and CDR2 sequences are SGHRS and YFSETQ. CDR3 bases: TGCGCCAGCAGCTGGACTAGCGGAGCCTACGAGCAGTACTTC. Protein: CASSWTSGAYEQYF.

CDR3 in DNA: TGTGCCAGCAGTTTATGGCGGGATGAGGGCTACGAGCAGTACTTC. This translates into CASSLWRDEGYEQYF. This sequence joins TRBV28 and TRBJ2-7, with D maybe TRBD2 (6 bases). Germline V CDR1 and CDR2: MDHEN, SYDVKM. Trimming took off 0 bases at V and 3 bases at J, with 12 bases between the two ends. This CDR3 is built from 15 residues. Drawing the rest from reference TRBV28 and TRBJ2-7, the complete variable domain is DVKVTQSSRYLVKRTGEKVFLECVQDMDHENMFWYRQDPGLGLRLIYFSYDVKMKEKGDIPEGYSVSREKKERFSLILESASTNQTSMYLCASSLWRDEGYEQYFGPGTRLTVT.

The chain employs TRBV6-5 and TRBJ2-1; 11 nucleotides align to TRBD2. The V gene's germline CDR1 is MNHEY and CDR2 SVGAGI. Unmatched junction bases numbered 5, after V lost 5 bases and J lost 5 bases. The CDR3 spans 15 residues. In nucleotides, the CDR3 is TGTGCCAGCAGTCAACGACTAGCGGGGAACAATGAGCAGTTCTTC. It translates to CASSQRLAGNNEQFF.

DNA for the CDR3: TGTGCCAGTAGTAACATGGGGGGGGGTGAGCAGTTCTTC. This codes for CASSNMGGGEQFF. This sequence joins TRBV19 and TRBJ2-1, with TRBD2 matching over 7 bases. CDR1 and CDR2 (germline): LNHDA, SQIVND (reference sequence). The junction had 6 bases not matched to a gene; V was cut back by 4 bases and J by 9 bases. The CDR3 is 13 residues long. Together with reference TRBV19 and TRBJ2-1, the CDR3 gives the full variable domain: DGGITQSPKYLFRKEGQNVTLSCEQNLNHDAMYWYRQDPGQGLRLIYYSQIVNDFQKGDIAEGYSVSREKKESFPLTVTSAQKNPTAFYLCASSNMGGGEQFFGPGTRLTVL.

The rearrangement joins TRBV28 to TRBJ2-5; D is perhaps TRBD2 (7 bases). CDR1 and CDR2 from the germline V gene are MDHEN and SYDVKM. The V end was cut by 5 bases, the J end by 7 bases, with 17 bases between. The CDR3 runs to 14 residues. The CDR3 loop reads CASSADGGRGTQYF. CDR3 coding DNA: TGTGCCAGCAGTGCCGACGGGGGGCGTGGGACCCAGTACTTC.

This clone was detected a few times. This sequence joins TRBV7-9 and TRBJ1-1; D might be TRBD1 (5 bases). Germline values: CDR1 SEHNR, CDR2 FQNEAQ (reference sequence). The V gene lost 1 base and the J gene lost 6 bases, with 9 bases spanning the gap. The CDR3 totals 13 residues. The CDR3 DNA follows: TGTGCCAGCAGCTTAGAAGGGGAGGCTGAAGCTTTCTTT. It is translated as CASSLEGEAEAFF.

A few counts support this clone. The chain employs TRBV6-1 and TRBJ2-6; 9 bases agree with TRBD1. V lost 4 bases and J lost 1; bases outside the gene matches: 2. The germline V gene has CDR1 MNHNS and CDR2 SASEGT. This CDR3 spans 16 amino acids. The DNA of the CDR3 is TGTGCCAGCAGTGTAGGGACAGGGTCTGGGGCCAACGTCCTGACTTTC. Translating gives CASSVGTGSGANVLTF.

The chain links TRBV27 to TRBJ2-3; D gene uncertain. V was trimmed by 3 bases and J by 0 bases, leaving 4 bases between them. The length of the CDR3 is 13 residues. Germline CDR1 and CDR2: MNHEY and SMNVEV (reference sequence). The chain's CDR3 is CASSFASTDTQYF. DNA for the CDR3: TGTGCCAGCAGTTTCGCGAGCACAGATACGCAGTATTTT.

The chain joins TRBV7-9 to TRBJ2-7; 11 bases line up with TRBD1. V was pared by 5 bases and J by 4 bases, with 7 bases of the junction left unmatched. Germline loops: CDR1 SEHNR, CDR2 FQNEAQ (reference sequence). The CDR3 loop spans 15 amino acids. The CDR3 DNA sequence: TGTGCCAGCAGCCGAGGGACAGGGGGAGAGTACGAGCAGTACGTC. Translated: CASSRGTGGEYEQYV.

The CDR3 region has the DNA TGTGCCAGTAGTTTCAGACAGGGCGAGTGGGAGCAGTTCTTC. This codes for CASSFRQGEWEQFF. This chain links TRBV19 with TRBJ2-1; 7 nucleotides line up with TRBD1. The CDR3 contains 14 residues. Germline CDR1 reads LNHDA; CDR2 reads SQIVND (reference sequence). Germline trimming cut 5 bases from V and 10 bases from J; bases unmatched to any gene: 11.

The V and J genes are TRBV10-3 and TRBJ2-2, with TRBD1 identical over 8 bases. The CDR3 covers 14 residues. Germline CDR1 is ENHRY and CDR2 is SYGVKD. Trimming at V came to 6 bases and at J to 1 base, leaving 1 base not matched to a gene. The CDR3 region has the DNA TGTGCCATCAGGGGACAGGAGAACACCGGGGAGCTGTTTTTT. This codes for CAIRGQENTGELFF.

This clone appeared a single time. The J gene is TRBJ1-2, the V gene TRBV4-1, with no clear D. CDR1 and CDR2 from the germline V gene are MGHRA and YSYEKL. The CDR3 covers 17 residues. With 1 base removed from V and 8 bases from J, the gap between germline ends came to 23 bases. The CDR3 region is CASSQGWPETSMVGYTF. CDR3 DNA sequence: TGCGCCAGCAGCCAAGGGTGGCCGGAGACCTCTATGGTAGGCTACACCTTC.

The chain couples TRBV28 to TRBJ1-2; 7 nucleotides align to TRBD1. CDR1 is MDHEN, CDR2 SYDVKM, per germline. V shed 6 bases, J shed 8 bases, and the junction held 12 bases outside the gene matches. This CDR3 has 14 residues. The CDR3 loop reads CASSRDSSLMGYTF. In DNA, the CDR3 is TGTGCCAGCAGCCGGGACAGTTCTCTTATGGGCTACACCTTC.

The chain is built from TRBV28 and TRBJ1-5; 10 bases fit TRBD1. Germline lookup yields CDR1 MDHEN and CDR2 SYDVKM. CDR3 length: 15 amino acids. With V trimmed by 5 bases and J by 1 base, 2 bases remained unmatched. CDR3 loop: CASSPTGGSNQPQHF. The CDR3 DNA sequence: TGTGCCAGCAGTCCGACAGGGGGCAGCAATCAGCCCCAGCATTTT.

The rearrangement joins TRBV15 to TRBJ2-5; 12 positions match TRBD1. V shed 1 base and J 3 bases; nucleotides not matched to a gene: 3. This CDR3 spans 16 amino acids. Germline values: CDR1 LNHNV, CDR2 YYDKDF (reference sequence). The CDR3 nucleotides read TGTGCCACCAGCAGAGGTGGGACAGGGGGCGAAGAGACCCAGTACTTC. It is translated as CATSRGGTGGEETQYF.

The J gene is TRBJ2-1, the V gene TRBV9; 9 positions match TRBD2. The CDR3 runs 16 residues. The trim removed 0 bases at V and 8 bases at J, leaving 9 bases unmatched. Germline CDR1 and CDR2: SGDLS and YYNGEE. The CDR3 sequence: CASSVDGSGSGHEQFF. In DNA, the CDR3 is TGTGCCAGCAGCGTAGATGGTAGCGGGAGTGGCCATGAGCAGTTCTTC. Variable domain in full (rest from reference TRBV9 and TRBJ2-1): DSGVTQTPKHLITATGQRVTLRCSPRSGDLSVYWYQQSLDQGLQFLIQYYNGEERAKGNILERFSAQQFPDLHSELNLSSLELGDSALYFCASSVDGSGSGHEQFFGPGTRLTVL.

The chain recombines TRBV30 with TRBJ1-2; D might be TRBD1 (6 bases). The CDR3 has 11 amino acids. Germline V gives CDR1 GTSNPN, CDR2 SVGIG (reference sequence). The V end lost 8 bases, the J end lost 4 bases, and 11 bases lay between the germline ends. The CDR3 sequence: CAVGRGYGYTF. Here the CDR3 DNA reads TGTGCCGTAGGCAGGGGCTATGGCTACACCTTC.

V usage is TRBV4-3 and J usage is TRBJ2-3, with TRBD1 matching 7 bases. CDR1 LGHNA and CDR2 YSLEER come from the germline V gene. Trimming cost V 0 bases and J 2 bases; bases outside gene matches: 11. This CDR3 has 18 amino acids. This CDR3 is CASSQETGTVDFTDTQYF. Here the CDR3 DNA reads TGCGCCAGCAGCCAAGAAACCGGGACAGTAGATTTCACAGATACGCAGTATTTT.

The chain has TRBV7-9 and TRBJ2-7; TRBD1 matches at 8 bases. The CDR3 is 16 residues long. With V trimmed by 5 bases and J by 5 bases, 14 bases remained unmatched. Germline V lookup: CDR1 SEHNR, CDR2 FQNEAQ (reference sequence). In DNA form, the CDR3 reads TGTGCCAGCAGCCCATCCCGGGCAGGGGGCGTCCACGAGCAGTACTTC. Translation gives CASSPSRAGGVHEQYF.

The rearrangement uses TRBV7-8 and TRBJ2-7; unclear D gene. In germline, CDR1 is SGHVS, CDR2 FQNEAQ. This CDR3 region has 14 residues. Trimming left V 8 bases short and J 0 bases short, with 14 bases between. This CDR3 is CASRHDSRSYEQYV. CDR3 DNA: TGTGCCAGCCGTCATGACTCACGCTCCTACGAGCAGTACGTC.

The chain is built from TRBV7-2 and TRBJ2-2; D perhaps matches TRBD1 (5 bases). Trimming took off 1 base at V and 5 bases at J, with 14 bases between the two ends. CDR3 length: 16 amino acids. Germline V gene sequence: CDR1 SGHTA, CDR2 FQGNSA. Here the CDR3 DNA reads TGTGCCAGCAGCTTAGGGGCCAGGGCTCAGACCGGGGAGCTGTTTTTT. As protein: CASSLGARAQTGELFF.

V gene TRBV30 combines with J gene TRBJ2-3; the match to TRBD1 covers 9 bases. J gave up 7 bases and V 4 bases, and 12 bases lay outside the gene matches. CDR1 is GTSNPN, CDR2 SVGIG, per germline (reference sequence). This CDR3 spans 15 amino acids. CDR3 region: CAWTPDRGSENTQYF. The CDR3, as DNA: TGTGCCTGGACCCCGGACAGGGGCAGTGAAAATACGCAGTATTTT. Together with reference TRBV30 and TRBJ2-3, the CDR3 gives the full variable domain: SQTIHQWPATLVQPVGSPLSLECTVEGTSNPNLYWYRQAAGRGLQLLFYSVGIGQISSEVPQNLSASRPQDRQFILSSKKLLLSDSGFYLCAWTPDRGSENTQYFGPGTRLTVL.